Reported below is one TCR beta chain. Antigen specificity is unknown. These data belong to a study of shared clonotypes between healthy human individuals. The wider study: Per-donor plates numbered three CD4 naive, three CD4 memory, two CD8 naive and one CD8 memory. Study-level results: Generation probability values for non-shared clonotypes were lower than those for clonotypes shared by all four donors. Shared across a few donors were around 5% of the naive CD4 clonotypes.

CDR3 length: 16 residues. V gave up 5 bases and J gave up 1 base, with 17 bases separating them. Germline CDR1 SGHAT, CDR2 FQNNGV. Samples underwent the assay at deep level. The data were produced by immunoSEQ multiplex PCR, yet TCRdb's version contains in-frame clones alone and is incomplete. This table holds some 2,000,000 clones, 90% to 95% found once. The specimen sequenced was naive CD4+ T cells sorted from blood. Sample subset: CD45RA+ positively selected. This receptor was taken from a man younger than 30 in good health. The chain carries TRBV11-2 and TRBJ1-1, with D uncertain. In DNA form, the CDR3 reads TGTGCCAGCAGCCCGAACCCCTGGGCCAAGAACACTGAAGCTTTCTTT. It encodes CASSPNPWAKNTEAFF.